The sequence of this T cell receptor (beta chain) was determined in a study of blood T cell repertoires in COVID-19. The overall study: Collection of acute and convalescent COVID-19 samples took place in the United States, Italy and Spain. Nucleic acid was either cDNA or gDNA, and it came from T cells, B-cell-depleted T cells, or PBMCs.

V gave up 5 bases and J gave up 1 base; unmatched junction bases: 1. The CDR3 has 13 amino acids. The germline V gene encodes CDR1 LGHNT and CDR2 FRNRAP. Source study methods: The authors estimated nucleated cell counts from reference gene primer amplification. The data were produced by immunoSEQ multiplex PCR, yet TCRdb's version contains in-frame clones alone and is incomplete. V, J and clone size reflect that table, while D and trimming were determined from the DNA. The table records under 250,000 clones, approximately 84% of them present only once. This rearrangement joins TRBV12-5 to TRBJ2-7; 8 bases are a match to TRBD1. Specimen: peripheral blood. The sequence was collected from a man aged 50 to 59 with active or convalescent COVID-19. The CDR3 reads CASGGQGSYEQYF. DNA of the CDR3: TGTGCTAGTGGTGGACAGGGTTCCTACGAGCAGTACTTC.